This TCR beta chain stems from a study of response to subunit inactivated influenza vaccine. TCRdb re-analysed the RT-PCR reads in MiXCR, keeping a single row per CDR3 protein. The sample consists of 650,000 to 800,000 distinct CDR3 sequences, around 14% of them appearing once. Turning to this clonotype: Its target is not known.

This CDR3 is 16 amino acids long. The ends were cut back, 0 bases at V and 3 bases at J, with 14 bases in the middle. CDR1 and CDR2 from the germline V gene are GTSNPN and SVGIG (reference sequence). Notes on the study in general: It was suggested by the authors that few new T cells are recruited by each seasonal influenza vaccination.

This clonotype was obtained from a man in his forties or fifties who received an inactivated influenza vaccine. The chain has TRBV30 and TRBJ2-2; D assignment may be TRBD1 or TRBD2 (5 bases each). Sequencing used PBMCs from blood, obtained about 14 days before vaccination. The CDR3 DNA follows: TGTGCCTGGAGTGTATTTATTGAGGGGCACACCGGGGAGCTGTTTTTT. Its protein is CAWSVFIEGHTGELFF.